Following are 7 T cell receptor beta chains from one sample sequenced in a study of T cell responses to AZD1222 COVID-19 vaccine. Using immunoSEQ multiplex PCR, the repertoire was profiled, and TCRdb retains in-frame clones only, with some absent. The sample includes about 45,000 clones, roughly 75% seen only once; the top ten take less than 25%. The starting material was peripheral blood, obtained 28 days after the second dose of the MenACWY control vaccine. Receptors were obtained from an adult who received the MenACWY meningococcal vaccine as a control.

The J gene is TRBJ2-7, the V gene TRBV2; D might be TRBD1 or TRBD2, each matching 5 bases. V was cut by 6 bases and J by 1 base, with 7 bases left in between. Germline V gene data show CDR1 as SNHLY and CDR2 as FYNNEI. CDR3 length: 12 amino acids. CDR3 in DNA: TGTGCCAGCAGGGGGGTGTCCTACGAGCAGTACTTC. Amino acids: CASRGVSYEQYF.

This clone was detected a few times. The chain couples TRBV12-3 or TRBV12-4 to TRBJ1-1; D remains unclear. This CDR3 is 13 amino acids long. V lost 3 bases, J lost 4 bases, and 9 bases lay in between. The CDR3 nucleotides read TGTGCCAGCAGTTTCCAAGGCGCCACTGAAGCTTTCTTT. Translating it yields CASSFQGATEAFF.

The chain carries TRBV15 and TRBJ2-2; D is undetermined. This CDR3 has 15 amino acids. V shed 0 bases and J shed 0 bases, with 5 bases lying between them. Germline V gives CDR1 LNHNV, CDR2 YYDKDF (reference sequence). Written as DNA, the CDR3 is TGTGCCACCAGCAGAGAACGAACGAACACCGGGGAGCTGTTTTTT. Translation: CATSRERTNTGELFF.

The rearrangement joins TRBV19 to TRBJ1-5; 7 bases match TRBD1. CDR3 size: 13 residues. The germline V gene encodes CDR1 LNHDA and CDR2 SQIVND (reference sequence). J lost 5 bases, V lost 10 bases, and 8 bases had no gene match. CDR3 sequence: CATNAQGDQPQHF. CDR3 bases: TGTGCCACCAACGCTCAGGGGGATCAGCCCCAGCATTTT.

The V and J genes are TRBV7-8 and TRBJ1-6; 7 bases fit TRBD1. Germline CDR1 is SGHVS and CDR2 is FQNEAQ. With V trimmed by 1 base and J by 7 bases, 10 bases remained unmatched. This CDR3 is built from 17 residues. Here the CDR3 DNA reads TGTGCCAGCAGCTTAGTGTCCACGACAGGGTCCAATTCACCCCTCCACTTT. Encoded protein: CASSLVSTTGSNSPLHF.

The chain employs TRBV4-1 and TRBJ1-1; 8 positions agree with TRBD1. Germline CDR1 reads MGHRA; CDR2 reads YSYEKL. Trimming removed 4 bases from V and 3 bases from J; junction bases left unmatched: 4. The CDR3 contains 14 residues. The CDR3: CASSLQGAYTEAFF. CDR3 nucleotide sequence: TGCGCCAGCAGCCTCCAGGGGGCTTACACTGAAGCTTTCTTT.

The rearrangement uses TRBV25-1 and TRBJ2-5; D possibly corresponds to TRBD2 (5 bases). The CDR3 contains 15 residues. Germline lookup yields CDR1 MGHDK and CDR2 SYGVNS. V lost 6 bases and J lost 2, with 16 bases in between. The CDR3: CASSAPRTLQETQYF. The CDR3 nucleotides read TGTGCCAGCAGCGCCCCGAGGACTTTACAAGAGACCCAGTACTTC.